This T cell receptor beta chain was captured by sequencing in a study of CD8 T cells in Susac syndrome. Findings and caveats of the study: The study's TCR sequencing and HLA analysis drew on a certain number of individuals. That number was acknowledged as relatively small.

Random hexamers primed reverse transcription of roughly 0.5 to 1 ug RNA. The immunoSEQ assay covered 54 Vbeta and 13 Jbeta segments for CDR3. Using its own MiXCR run on the immunoSEQ multiplex PCR reads, TCRdb lists one record per CDR3 protein. Of 300,000 to 350,000 distinct CDR3 sequences in the sample, 90% to 95% were seen once. Germline V lookup: CDR1 SGHRS, CDR2 YFSETQ. V was cut by 4 bases and J by 9 bases, with 14 bases left in between. The CDR3 runs to 13 residues. As to this clonotype: What it binds is unknown.

The chain carries TRBV5-1 and TRBJ2-1, with a tentative D call TRBD2 (6 bases). Sequencing input: CD4+ T cells from PBMCs. This receptor was taken from a human donor with multiple sclerosis. The CDR3 reads CASSPRPGGEQFF. The DNA for the CDR3 is TGCGCCAGCAGCCCTCGACCCGGGGGTGAGCAGTTCTTC.